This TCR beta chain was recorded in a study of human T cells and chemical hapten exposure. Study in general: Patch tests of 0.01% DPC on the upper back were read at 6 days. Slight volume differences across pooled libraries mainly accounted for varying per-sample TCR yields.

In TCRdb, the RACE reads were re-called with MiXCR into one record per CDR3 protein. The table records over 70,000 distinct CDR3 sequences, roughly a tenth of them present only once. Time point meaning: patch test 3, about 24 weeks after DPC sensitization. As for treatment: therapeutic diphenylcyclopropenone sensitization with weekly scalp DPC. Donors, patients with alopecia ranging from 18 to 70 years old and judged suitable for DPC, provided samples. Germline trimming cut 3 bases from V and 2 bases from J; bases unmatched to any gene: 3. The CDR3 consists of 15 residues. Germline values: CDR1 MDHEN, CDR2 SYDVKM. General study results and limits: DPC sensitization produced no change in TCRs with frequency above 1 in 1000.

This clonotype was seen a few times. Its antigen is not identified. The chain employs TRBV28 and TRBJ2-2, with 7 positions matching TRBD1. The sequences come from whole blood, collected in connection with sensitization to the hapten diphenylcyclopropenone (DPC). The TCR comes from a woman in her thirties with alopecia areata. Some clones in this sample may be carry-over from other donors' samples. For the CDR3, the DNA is TGTGCCAGCAGTTTGGGGACAGATAACACCGGGGAGCTGTTTTTT. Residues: CASSLGTDNTGELFF. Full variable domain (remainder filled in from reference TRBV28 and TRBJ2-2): DVKVTQSSRYLVKRTGEKVFLECVQDMDHENMFWYRQDPGLGLRLIYFSYDVKMKEKGDIPEGYSVSREKKERFSLILESASTNQTSMYLCASSLGTDNTGELFFGEGSRLTVL.